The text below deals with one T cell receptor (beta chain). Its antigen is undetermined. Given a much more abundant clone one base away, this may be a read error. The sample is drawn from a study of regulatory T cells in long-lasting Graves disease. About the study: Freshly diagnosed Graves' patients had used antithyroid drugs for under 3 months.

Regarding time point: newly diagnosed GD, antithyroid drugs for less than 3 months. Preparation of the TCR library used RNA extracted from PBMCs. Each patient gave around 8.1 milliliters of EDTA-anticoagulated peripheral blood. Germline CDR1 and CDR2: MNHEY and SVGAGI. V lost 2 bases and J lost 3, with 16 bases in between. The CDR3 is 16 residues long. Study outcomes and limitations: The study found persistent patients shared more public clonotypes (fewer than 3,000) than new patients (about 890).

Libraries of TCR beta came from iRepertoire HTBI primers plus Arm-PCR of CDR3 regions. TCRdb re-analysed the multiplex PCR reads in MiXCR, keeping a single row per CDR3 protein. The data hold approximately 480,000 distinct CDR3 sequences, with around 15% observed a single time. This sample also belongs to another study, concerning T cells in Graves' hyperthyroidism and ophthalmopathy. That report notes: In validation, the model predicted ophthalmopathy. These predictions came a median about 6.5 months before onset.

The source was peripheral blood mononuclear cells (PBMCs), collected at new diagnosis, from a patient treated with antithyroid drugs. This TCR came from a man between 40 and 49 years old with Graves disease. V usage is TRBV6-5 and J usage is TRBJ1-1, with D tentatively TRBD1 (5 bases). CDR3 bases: TGTGCCAGCAGTTACACCCCCGACAGCCTGGACACTGAAGCTTTCTTT. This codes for CASSYTPDSLDTEAFF.